This T cell receptor (beta chain) came from a study of blood T cell repertoires in COVID-19. Study-level background: The United States, Italy and Spain supplied acute and convalescent COVID-19 samples. PBMCs, B-cell-depleted T cells, or T cells provided the cDNA or gDNA that made up the material.

This CDR3 spans 16 amino acids. V shed 4 bases and J shed 0 bases, with 13 bases lying between them. The germline V gene has CDR1 MNHEY and CDR2 SVGAGI. This clone was seen a single time. In the original analysis: Amplification of reference gene primers provided the estimated nucleated cell counts. Measured with immunoSEQ multiplex PCR; TCRdb has only the in-frame clones, and not every one. V, J and clone size reflect that table, while D and trimming were determined from the DNA. The sample lists around 110,000 clones; roughly 79% were seen once. This clonotype was obtained from a man aged 70-80 years with active or convalescent COVID-19. The V call is TRBV6-5, the J call TRBJ1-5; the D is unclear. Source material: peripheral blood. CDR3 sequence (DNA): TGTGCCAGCAGTTGGGAGAGTGTGAATAGCAATCAGCCCCAGCATTTT. Translated, it gives CASSWESVNSNQPQHF.